The present TCR beta chain was sequenced within a study of blood T cell repertoires in COVID-19. About the research overall: The origin of the acute and convalescent COVID-19 samples was the United States, Italy and Spain.

Sequencing used immunoSEQ multiplex PCR; TCRdb keeps in-frame clones, though not all of them. Of about 160,000 clones listed, roughly 88% are singletons. Trimming took 0 bases from V and 1 from J, leaving 7 bases between them. Looked up from germline, CDR1 is SGHRS and CDR2 is YFSETQ. The CDR3 covers 14 residues. This sequence was found in a woman older than 75 with active or convalescent COVID-19. V usage is TRBV5-1 and J usage is TRBJ1-1, with a tentative D call TRBD1 (5 bases). Sequences were obtained from peripheral blood. The CDR3 bases are TGCGCCAGCAGCTTGGCCAGGGCGAACACTGAAGCTTTCTTT. Amino acid sequence: CASSLARANTEAFF.